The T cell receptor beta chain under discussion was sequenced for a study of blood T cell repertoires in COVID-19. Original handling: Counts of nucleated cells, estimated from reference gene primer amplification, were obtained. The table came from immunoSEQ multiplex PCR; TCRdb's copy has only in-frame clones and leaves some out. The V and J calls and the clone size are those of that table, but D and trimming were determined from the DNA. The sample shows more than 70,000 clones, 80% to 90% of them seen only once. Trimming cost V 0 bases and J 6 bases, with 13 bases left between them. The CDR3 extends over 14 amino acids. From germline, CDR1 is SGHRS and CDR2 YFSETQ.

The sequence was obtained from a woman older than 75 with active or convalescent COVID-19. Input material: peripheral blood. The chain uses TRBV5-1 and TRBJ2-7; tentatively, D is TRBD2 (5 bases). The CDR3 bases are TGCGCCAGCAGCTTGGTTGAGAGGGTAGGCGAGCAGTACTTC. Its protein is CASSLVERVGEQYF. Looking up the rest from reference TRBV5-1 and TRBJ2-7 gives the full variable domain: KAGVTQTPRYLIKTRGQQVTLSCSPISGHRSVSWYQQTPGQGLQFLFEYFSETQRNKGNFPGRFSGRQFSNSRSEMNVSTLELGDSALYLCASSLVERVGEQYFGPGTRLTVT.